The clone carrying this T cell receptor (beta chain) was seen a few times. Its specificity is not known. This record belongs to a study of blood T cells in healthy people across ages. Study outcomes and limitations: Underestimates were what the diversity estimates from one million T cells were considered to be.

Ranging in age from roughly 6 to 90, the donors were healthy Caucasian individuals from Russia. Every donor provided ten milliliters of peripheral blood. The CDR3 runs to 17 residues. From germline, CDR1 is MNHEY and CDR2 SMNVEV (reference sequence). Losses at the gene ends were 5 bases for V and 5 bases for J; bases not matched to a gene: 7. Alongside a J-beta primer mix, a sample-barcoded 5' primer served in a second PCR lasting about 7 to 12 cycles. One entry per CDR3 protein results from TCRdb running MiXCR on the 5' RACE reads. The table records 730,000 or so distinct CDR3 sequences, roughly 43% of them present only once.

V and J are TRBV27 and TRBJ2-3; 16 nucleotides align to TRBD2. The TCR originated in a man older than 75 in good health. Sequences were obtained from blood. The CDR3 reads CASSKGTSGRAGDTQYF. The CDR3 region has the DNA TGTGCCAGCAGTAAAGGGACTAGCGGGAGGGCCGGAGATACGCAGTATTTT.